What follows are 16 T cell receptor beta chains derived from one specimen sequenced in a study of blood T cell repertoires in COVID-19. TCRdb's copy holds only in-frame clones and misses some; the assay was immunoSEQ multiplex PCR. The table has some 330,000 clones, over 75% seen once. Sequenced sample: PBMCs or T cells enriched from blood (not recorded which). These receptors originate from a man aged 25 to 40 who had recovered from COVID-19.

For the CDR3, the DNA is TGTGCCAGCAGTTACCGACAGGAGCAGTACTTC. Protein sequence: CASSYRQEQYF. The gene calls are TRBV6-5 and TRBJ2-7, with a weak D call TRBD1 (5 bases). This CDR3 spans 11 amino acids. CDR1 is MNHEY, CDR2 SVGAGI, per germline. Trimming left V 2 bases short and J 7 bases short, with 6 bases between.

The gene calls are TRBV5-1 and TRBJ1-6, with a possible D match to TRBD1 (5 bases). Deletions cut 0 bases from V and 9 bases from J, with 10 bases between. The CDR3 runs 14 residues. Germline V gives CDR1 SGHRS, CDR2 YFSETQ. The CDR3 nucleotides read TGCGCCAGCAGCTTGGCTAGGCAGGGTTCACCCCTCCACTTT. As protein: CASSLARQGSPLHF. The entire variable domain, with the rest obtained from reference TRBV5-1 and TRBJ1-6, is as follows: KAGVTQTPRYLIKTRGQQVTLSCSPISGHRSVSWYQQTPGQGLQFLFEYFSETQRNKGNFPGRFSGRQFSNSRSEMNVSTLELGDSALYLCASSLARQGSPLHFGNGTRLTVT.

The chain joins TRBV11-3 to TRBJ2-5; TRBD1 matches 9 bases. Germline V gives CDR1 SGHNT, CDR2 YENEEA. The CDR3 runs 15 residues. The V segment lost 3 bases and the J segment 1 base; nucleotides outside the gene matches: 3. CDR3 protein: CASSLGQGTQETQYF. For the CDR3, the DNA is TGTGCCAGCAGCTTGGGACAGGGAACCCAAGAGACCCAGTACTTC.

V is TRBV27 and J is TRBJ2-1; no firm D call. Between the trimmed V and J ends, which lost 7 bases and 0 bases, there was a span of 13 bases. CDR1 and CDR2 from the germline V gene are MNHEY and SMNVEV (reference sequence). The CDR3 spans 15 residues. DNA for the CDR3: TGTGCCAGCAAGTTCTTCGTGAGCTCCTACAATGAGCAGTTCTTC. This encodes CASKFFVSSYNEQFF.

The V and J genes are TRBV7-7 and TRBJ2-7; D is perhaps TRBD1 (6 bases). The germline CDR1 and CDR2 sequences are SSHAT and FNYEAQ (reference sequence). The CDR3 has 15 residues. Trimming shortened V by 5 bases and J by 4 bases, and 18 bases separated the two germline ends. The CDR3 region has the DNA TGTGCCAGCAGCGCTTCTCACGGGACACAATACGAGCAGTACTTC. Translating it yields CASSASHGTQYEQYF.

The J gene is TRBJ1-6, the V gene TRBV20-1; weak D call: TRBD1 (5 bases). This CDR3 is 17 amino acids long. V gave up 3 bases and J gave up 0 bases, with 15 bases separating them. Looked up from germline, CDR1 is DFQATT and CDR2 is SNEGSKA (reference sequence). This chain's CDR3 is CSASYNRQSSYNSPLHF. The CDR3 DNA follows: TGCAGTGCTAGTTATAACAGGCAGAGCTCCTATAATTCACCCCTCCACTTT.

The chain is built from TRBV18 and TRBJ1-6; 12 nucleotides agree with TRBD1. Germline V lookup: CDR1 KGHSH, CDR2 LQKENI. Trimming at V came to 2 bases and at J to 5 bases, leaving 4 bases not matched to a gene. The CDR3 is 17 amino acids. The CDR3 DNA follows: TGTGCCAGCTCACCATTGGGACAGGGGGCGAATAATTCACCCCTCCACTTT. This encodes CASSPLGQGANNSPLHF.

V and J are TRBV30 and TRBJ2-2; D gene uncertain. The germline V gene has CDR1 GTSNPN and CDR2 SVGIG (reference sequence). The CDR3 runs to 16 residues. The V gene lost 8 bases and the J gene lost 4 bases, with 23 bases spanning the gap. The CDR3 DNA reads TGTGCCACCCTCCCGGGTCAGAGACGGAGCACCGGGGAGCTGTTTTTT. Its translation is CATLPGQRRSTGELFF.

The V call is TRBV4-2, the J call TRBJ1-1, with TRBD1 as a possible D gene (5 bases). The CDR3 is made up of 15 amino acids. Between the trimmed V and J ends, which lost 0 bases and 0 bases, there was a span of 8 bases. Germline V CDR1 and CDR2: LGHNA, YNFKEQ. The CDR3 bases are TGTGCCAGCAGCCAAGACCTCAGGGTGAACACTGAAGCTTTCTTT. This translates into CASSQDLRVNTEAFF.

The rearrangement links TRBV5-4 to TRBJ2-7, with D perhaps TRBD2 (5 bases). Germline V lookup: CDR1 SGHNT, CDR2 YYREEE (reference sequence). V was pared by 0 bases and J by 2 bases, with 9 bases between. This CDR3 comprises 14 residues. The CDR3 nucleotides are TGTGCCAGCAGCTTGGCGGAGGTCCCCTACGAGCAGTACTTC. This encodes CASSLAEVPYEQYF.

V is TRBV2 and J is TRBJ2-7, with 8 positions matching TRBD2. The CDR3 is 13 amino acids. V was clipped by 8 bases and J by 9 bases; unmatched bases: 12. Germline V lookup: CDR1 SNHLY, CDR2 FYNNEI. Here the CDR3 DNA reads TGTGCCAGCCGGGAGGGGCTCACGGCCGGGCAGTACTTC. It translates to CASREGLTAGQYF.

This chain's CDR3 is CASSGLAISTDTQYF. The CDR3 coding sequence is TGCGCCAGCAGCGGACTAGCCATTAGCACAGATACGCAGTATTTT. The chain has TRBV10-1 and TRBJ2-3, with 8 bases matching TRBD2. The V gene end was trimmed by 6 bases and the J gene end by 0 bases; junction bases not matched to a gene: 5. The length of the CDR3 is 15 residues. Looked up from germline, CDR1 is WNHNN and CDR2 is SYGVQD (reference sequence).

The rearrangement links TRBV12-3 or TRBV12-4 to TRBJ1-2; 8 positions agree with TRBD1. After removal of 4 bases from V and 6 bases from J, the junction contained 4 bases not matched to a gene. The CDR3 is made up of 13 amino acids. The CDR3 coding sequence is TGTGCCAGCAGTTGGACAGGGCGGAATGGCTACACCTTC. This translates into CASSWTGRNGYTF.

The V gene is TRBV6-5, the J gene TRBJ2-1, with 13 bases aligning to TRBD2. V lost 4 bases, J lost 0 bases, and 0 bases stayed unmatched. The germline gives CDR1 MNHEY, CDR2 SVGAGI. The CDR3 has 16 amino acids. Written as DNA, the CDR3 is TGTGCCAGCAGTTGGACTAGCGGGGGCTCCTACAATGAGCAGTTCTTC. It is translated as CASSWTSGGSYNEQFF.

The chain couples TRBV5-4 to TRBJ2-7; D unresolved. The V gene lost 0 bases and the J gene lost 0 bases, with 7 bases spanning the gap. The V gene's germline CDR1 is SGHNT and CDR2 YYREEE (reference sequence). The CDR3 is 14 amino acids. This chain's CDR3 is CASSLAESSYEQYF. The CDR3 DNA follows: TGTGCCAGCAGCTTGGCCGAGAGCTCCTACGAGCAGTACTTC. The entire variable domain, with the rest obtained from reference TRBV5-4 and TRBJ2-7, is as follows: ETGVTQSPTHLIKTRGQQVTLRCSSQSGHNTVSWYQQALGQGPQFIFQYYREEENGRGNFPPRFSGLQFPNYSSELNVNALELDDSALYLCASSLAESSYEQYFGPGTRLTVT.

This CDR3 reads CASSLGTSEQYF. The DNA for the CDR3 is TGTGCCAGCAGCTTAGGGACATCCGAGCAGTACTTC. The V and J genes are TRBV7-9 and TRBJ2-7, with a weak D call TRBD1 (5 bases). CDR3 length: 12 amino acids. The germline V gene encodes CDR1 SEHNR and CDR2 FQNEAQ (reference sequence). Trimming shortened V by 1 base and J by 6 bases, and 7 bases separated the two germline ends.